One and the same sample provided the 9 T cell receptor beta chains below, sequenced in a study of control samples from healthy donors and cancer patients. The protocol was immunoSEQ multiplex PCR, while the TCRdb copy is restricted to in-frame clones and leaves out a portion. The sample yields roughly 100,000 clones, 83% seen once. Input material: blood. These receptors all come from a woman in her forties or fifties in good health.

J is TRBJ1-5 and V is TRBV15; TRBD1 is a possible D gene (5 bases). This CDR3 is 15 amino acids long. V was cut by 5 bases and J by 5 bases, with 16 bases left in between. Germline CDR1 LNHNV, CDR2 YYDKDF (reference sequence). CDR3 bases: TGTGCCACCAGCTTAGGAGAGACAGTGTATCAGCCCCAGCATTTT. Translation gives CATSLGETVYQPQHF.

The chain has TRBV4-3 and TRBJ2-1; 8 bases align to TRBD2. The germline CDR1 and CDR2 sequences are LGHNA and YSLEER. V was pared by 0 bases and J by 0 bases, with 4 bases of the junction left unmatched. CDR3 length: 17 residues. CDR3 residues: CASSQDWGTSSYNEQFF. Written as DNA, the CDR3 is TGCGCCAGCAGCCAAGATTGGGGGACTAGCTCCTACAATGAGCAGTTCTTC.

This rearrangement joins TRBV7-9 to TRBJ2-2; 10 nucleotides agree with TRBD2. Per germline, CDR1 SEHNR and CDR2 FQNEAQ (reference sequence). With 4 bases clipped from V and 4 bases from J, the junction kept 12 bases outside the gene matches. CDR3 length: 18 residues. CDR3 protein: CASSSLGLAGVGTGELFF. The CDR3 DNA follows: TGTGCCAGCAGCTCATTGGGGCTAGCGGGGGTCGGCACCGGGGAGCTGTTTTTT.

The chain employs TRBV10-3 and TRBJ1-6; maybe TRBD1 (6 bases). Germline-derived CDR1 and CDR2 are ENHRY and SYGVKD. V lost 3 bases to trimming and J lost 5 bases, with 14 bases between them. The CDR3 runs 16 residues. CDR3 protein: CAISDAVGADNSPLHF. The DNA of the CDR3 is TGTGCCATCAGTGACGCGGTGGGGGCGGATAATTCACCCCTCCACTTT.

The gene calls are TRBV19 and TRBJ1-4; TRBD1 aligns across 9 bases. V lost 7 bases and J lost 3; bases outside the gene matches: 6. This CDR3 region has 15 residues. Germline CDR1 is LNHDA and CDR2 is SQIVND (reference sequence). CDR3: CASTTGGLANEKLFF. The DNA for the CDR3 is TGTGCCAGTACCACAGGGGGCTTGGCTAATGAAAAACTGTTTTTT.

The chain has TRBV15 and TRBJ1-4; no clear D gene. V was trimmed by 5 bases and J by 4 bases, leaving 20 bases between them. The CDR3 extends over 17 amino acids. Germline CDR1 and CDR2: LNHNV and YYDKDF (reference sequence). The CDR3 region has the DNA TGTGCCACCAGCGGGTCGATGGCTGATGTCGTTAATGAAAAACTGTTTTTT. It specifies CATSGSMADVVNEKLFF.

The chain combines TRBV6-5 with TRBJ1-1; D ambiguous. The germline V gene has CDR1 MNHEY and CDR2 SVGAGI. The CDR3 runs 12 residues. The V gene lost 7 bases and the J gene lost 0 bases, with 6 bases spanning the gap. CDR3 DNA: TGTGCCAGCATGGGTCTGAACACTGAAGCTTTCTTT. Its translation: CASMGLNTEAFF.

V is TRBV29-1 and J is TRBJ2-7; 8 nucleotides align to TRBD1. The germline gives CDR1 SQVTM, CDR2 ANQGSEA. After removal of 5 bases from V and 3 bases from J, the junction contained 15 bases not matched to a gene. The CDR3 extends over 16 amino acids. In DNA form, the CDR3 reads TGCAGCGTTCAGCTCAGCAGACAGGGGAGAGTCTACGAGCAGTACTTC. It translates to CSVQLSRQGRVYEQYF.

The genes are TRBV11-2 and TRBJ2-1; a possible D gene is TRBD2 (6 bases). The germline V and J ends were trimmed by 1 base and 10 bases, with 17 bases remaining between them. CDR3 length: 15 residues. The germline gives CDR1 SGHAT, CDR2 FQNNGV. The CDR3 protein is CASSLGSGLAREQFF. The CDR3 bases are TGTGCCAGCAGCTTAGGGAGCGGGTTGGCAAGGGAGCAGTTCTTC.